This T cell receptor beta chain is drawn from a study of human T cells and chemical hapten exposure. Regarding time point: patch test 3, about 24 weeks after DPC sensitization. The sample's treatment: therapeutic diphenylcyclopropenone sensitization with weekly scalp DPC. The length of the CDR3 is 13 residues. The V gene's germline CDR1 is LGHNA and CDR2 YSLEER. The V end lost 4 bases, the J end lost 2 bases, and 8 bases lay between the germline ends. TCRdb processed the RACE reads anew with MiXCR; each CDR3 protein has one entry. The sample has about 190,000 distinct CDR3 sequences; about 25% are singletons.

The sequenced sample was whole blood, obtained in connection with sensitization to the hapten diphenylcyclopropenone (DPC). This clonotype was sampled from a woman between 40 and 50 years old with alopecia areata. Some clones in this sample may be carry-over from other donors' samples. The rearrangement joins TRBV4-3 to TRBJ2-5; D may match TRBD1 or TRBD2 (5 bases each). The CDR3 loop is CASSRREQETQYF. As DNA, the CDR3 is TGCGCCAGCAGCCGCAGGGAGCAAGAGACCCAGTACTTC.